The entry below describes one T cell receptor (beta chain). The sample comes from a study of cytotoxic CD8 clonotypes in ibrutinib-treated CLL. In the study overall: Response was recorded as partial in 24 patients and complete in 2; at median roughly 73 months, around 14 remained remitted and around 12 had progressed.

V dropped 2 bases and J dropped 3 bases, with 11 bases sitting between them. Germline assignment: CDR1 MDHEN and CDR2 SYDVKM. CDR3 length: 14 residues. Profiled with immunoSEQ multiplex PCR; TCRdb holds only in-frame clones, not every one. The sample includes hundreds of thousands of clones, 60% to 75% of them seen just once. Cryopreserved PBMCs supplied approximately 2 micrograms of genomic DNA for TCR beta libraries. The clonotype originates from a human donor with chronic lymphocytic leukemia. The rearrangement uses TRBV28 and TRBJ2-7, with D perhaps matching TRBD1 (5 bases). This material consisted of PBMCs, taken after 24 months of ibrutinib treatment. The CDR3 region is CASSLLDRNYEQYF. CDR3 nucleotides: TGTGCCAGCAGTTTACTAGACAGAAACTACGAGCAGTACTTC.